The present TCR beta chain was sequenced within a study of T cells in Graves' hyperthyroidism and ophthalmopathy. Whole-study results and caveats: A model of 13 V-J features distinguished ophthalmopathy from stable hyperthyroidism. Onset of ophthalmopathy came a median approximately 6.5 months after the model predicted it. Blood also carried most thyroid clonotypes expanded above 0.001.

There are 15 residues in the CDR3. Trimming shortened V by 10 bases and J by 2 bases, and 20 bases separated the two germline ends. Exclusions: uncontrolled infection, other autoimmune disease, pregnancy, lactation. The TCR beta CDR3 regions underwent amplification using RNA transcripts as the source. HTBI primers were used for first-round RT-PCR of the TCR CDR3. From the multiplex PCR reads, TCRdb called clonotypes with MiXCR, one entry per CDR3 protein. The sample holds 500,000 to 750,000 distinct CDR3 sequences; just over 45% are singletons and the top ten take about 7.8%. Comment on this clonotype: The antigen is not known.

This chain links TRBV12-3 or TRBV12-4 with TRBJ1-2; D ambiguous. Sequenced sample: peripheral blood or thyroid tissue (not recorded which). This TCR derives from a woman between 18 and 29 years old with Graves' hyperthyroidism. The CDR3 coding sequence is TGTGCCACCGCGTTTGCAGCGGAGGTCAACTATGGCTACACCTTC. Encoded protein: CATAFAAEVNYGYTF.